This T cell receptor beta chain was identified in a study of tumor-infiltrating lymphocytes in localized non-small cell lung cancer. Study-wide background: Some samples were collected after neoadjuvant chemotherapy; smokers, never-smokers and several histologies were included. From each patient, both tumor and uninvolved lung, non-adjacent to tumor, were sampled. Study conclusions and caveats: Different pieces of the same tissue were used for each assay. Higher tumor T cell infiltration than in uninvolved lung was supported by TCRbeta sequencing.

Libraries were prepared by immunoSEQ multiplex PCR; TCRdb keeps only in-frame clonotypes and omits some of them. This table holds thousands of clones, just under 75% found once. CDR1 is SGHNT, CDR2 YENEEA, per germline. The length of the CDR3 is 13 residues. V shed 4 bases and J shed 7 bases, with 14 bases lying between them. On this clone: What it binds is unknown.

This TCR was recovered from a human donor with non-small cell lung cancer. Sequences were obtained from uninvolved lung tissue not adjacent to the tumor. This sequence joins TRBV11-3 and TRBJ2-7, with a tentative D call TRBD1 (5 bases). This chain's CDR3 is CASSSIQASEQYF. The CDR3 DNA reads as TGTGCCAGCAGCTCAATACAGGCGTCGGAGCAGTACTTC.